These T cell receptor beta chains were read from a single sample in a study of cytomegalovirus exposure and HLA in healthy donors. TCRdb's table, derived via immunoSEQ multiplex PCR, lists solely in-frame clones and lacks some. The table records some 170,000 clones, roughly 96% of them present only once. Sequenced sample: PBMCs. The receptors derive from a woman between 18 and 29 years old in good health and CMV-seronegative. CDR3s include the opening cysteine and the closing phenylalanine or tryptophan. Each record gives: CDR3 protein, CDR3 DNA, D gene, clone size, V gene, J gene. A D gene is named only where the DNA matches it firmly. Some rows have no size entry. The others give once, few or many, or a class for an expanded clone.

cdr3_aa: CASSVDRGGNEQFF
cdr3_nt: TGTGCCAGCTCAGTAGACAGGGGAGGCAATGAGCAGTTCTTC
d_call: TRBD1
clone_size: -
v_call: TRBV18
j_call: TRBJ2-1

cdr3_aa: CASSSVAAVTGELFF
cdr3_nt: TGTGCCAGCAGCTCCGTAGCCGCGGTTACCGGGGAGCTGTTTTTT
d_call: -
clone_size: -
v_call: TRBV6-1
j_call: TRBJ2-2

cdr3_aa: CASSAQSVGLRGEGYTF
cdr3_nt: TGTGCCAGCAGTGCCCAGAGCGTAGGGTTAAGGGGCGAGGGCTACACCTTC
d_call: -
clone_size: -
v_call: TRBV6-1
j_call: TRBJ1-2

cdr3_aa: CASRAGTVTDTQYF
cdr3_nt: TGTGCCAGTAGAGCCGGGACAGTCACAGATACGCAGTATTTT
d_call: TRBD1
clone_size: -
v_call: TRBV19
j_call: TRBJ2-3

cdr3_aa: CASSPNVGQAPYSNQPQHF
cdr3_nt: TGTGCCAGCAGCCCTAATGTAGGCCAGGCCCCTTATAGCAATCAGCCCCAGCATTTT
d_call: -
clone_size: -
v_call: TRBV11-2
j_call: TRBJ1-5

cdr3_aa: CASSLQGYSPLHF
cdr3_nt: TGTGCCAGCAGCTTACAGGGATATTCACCCCTCCACTTT
d_call: -
clone_size: -
v_call: TRBV11-2
j_call: TRBJ1-6

cdr3_aa: CAARGKYNEKLFF
cdr3_nt: TGTGCCGCTCGGGGGAAGTACAATGAAAAACTGTTTTTT
d_call: -
clone_size: -
v_call: TRBV2
j_call: TRBJ1-4

cdr3_aa: CASSLEWVAGGDEQYF
cdr3_nt: TGTGCCAGCAGCTTAGAGTGGGTAGCGGGGGGGGACGAGCAGTACTTC
d_call: TRBD2
clone_size: -
v_call: TRBV7-2
j_call: TRBJ2-7

cdr3_aa: CASSFTVYGYTF
cdr3_nt: TGTGCCAGCAGCTTTACAGTCTATGGCTACACCTTC
d_call: -
clone_size: once
v_call: TRBV7-8
j_call: TRBJ1-2

cdr3_aa: CASSGQTYEQYF
cdr3_nt: TGCGCCAGCAGTGGACAGACCTACGAGCAGTACTTC
d_call: -
clone_size: -
v_call: TRBV5-1
j_call: TRBJ2-7

cdr3_aa: CASSQDDRETYEQYF
cdr3_nt: TGCGCCAGCAGCCAAGACGACAGGGAGACCTACGAGCAGTACTTC
d_call: TRBD1
clone_size: -
v_call: TRBV4-1
j_call: TRBJ2-7

cdr3_aa: CASMGTGGPYEQYF
cdr3_nt: TGTGCCAGCATGGGGACAGGGGGTCCCTACGAGCAGTACTTC
d_call: TRBD1
clone_size: -
v_call: TRBV27
j_call: TRBJ2-7

cdr3_aa: CASSSPGVDEQFF
cdr3_nt: TGTGCCAGCAGCTCCCCGGGGGTGGATGAGCAGTTCTTC
d_call: -
clone_size: -
v_call: TRBV11-3
j_call: TRBJ2-1

cdr3_aa: CASSPGSQGAPTNTEAFF
cdr3_nt: TGCGCCAGCAGCCCCGGCTCCCAGGGGGCACCGACGAACACTGAAGCTTTCTTT
d_call: TRBD1
clone_size: -
v_call: TRBV4-3
j_call: TRBJ1-1

cdr3_aa: CASASPAYQETQYF
cdr3_nt: TGTGCCAGCGCATCCCCAGCGTACCAAGAGACCCAGTACTTC
d_call: -
clone_size: -
v_call: TRBV6-1
j_call: TRBJ2-5

cdr3_aa: CASSPFRQEEQYF
cdr3_nt: TGCGCCAGCAGCCCCTTTCGACAGGAAGAACAGTATTTT
d_call: -
clone_size: -
v_call: TRBV4-1
j_call: TRBJ2-3

cdr3_aa: CASSPPNGDRYEAFF
cdr3_nt: TGTGCCAGCTCACCACCGAATGGGGACAGATATGAAGCTTTCTTT
d_call: TRBD1
clone_size: -
v_call: TRBV18
j_call: TRBJ1-1